This record covers a single T cell receptor (beta chain). Trimming took 2 bases from V and 0 from J; bases not matched to a gene: 6. The CDR3 covers 17 residues. Germline assignment: CDR1 LGHNA and CDR2 YSLEER. The data were produced by immunoSEQ multiplex PCR, yet TCRdb's version contains in-frame clones alone and is incomplete. The profile shows about 33,000 clones, about 86% of them singletons. The entry originates in a study of blood T cell repertoires in COVID-19. This chain uses TRBV4-3 with TRBJ2-4, with 8 bases identical to TRBD2. The sample comprised peripheral blood. The source of this sequence is a human donor in a cohort sampled during active COVID-19. The CDR3 sequence is CASSQRTSPLAKNIQYF. The CDR3 DNA reads as TGCGCCAGCAGCCAACGGACTAGCCCCCTAGCCAAAAACATTCAGTACTTC.